These 24 T cell receptor beta chains share one sample of origin, sequenced in a study of cytomegalovirus exposure and HLA in healthy donors. It was with 60 Vbeta and 13 Jbeta primers that the PCR ran. Using immunoSEQ multiplex PCR, the repertoire was profiled, and TCRdb retains in-frame clones only, with some absent. The sample contains 75,000 to 100,000 clones, 73% of which appear only once. Sequences were obtained from PBMCs. These receptor sequences come from a man in his forties in good health and CMV-seronegative.

This clone was counted between two and nine times. The chain carries TRBV5-1 and TRBJ2-7; 7 bases map to TRBD1. Germline CDR1 and CDR2: SGHRS and YFSETQ. This CDR3 spans 14 amino acids. The junction had 8 bases not matched to a gene; V was cut back by 6 bases and J by 2 bases. The DNA for the CDR3 is TGCGCCAGCATGTTAGGGGGCGACGCCTACGAGCAGTACTTC. Its protein is CASMLGGDAYEQYF.

This clone was found a few times. The chain is built from TRBV19 and TRBJ1-6; the D is unclear. This CDR3 comprises 15 residues. Germline CDR1 is LNHDA and CDR2 is SQIVND (reference sequence). Trimming took off 3 bases at V and 7 bases at J, with 13 bases between the two ends. CDR3 DNA: TGTGCCAGTAGTATTTGGGCGGGGAGGAATTCACCCCTCCACTTT. Protein sequence: CASSIWAGRNSPLHF.

Remarks on this clone: Likely a read error: the CDR3 ends without its conserved phenylalanine or tryptophan. The CDR3 nucleotides read TGCAGCTACTCCAGGGGGCAGAATGAAAAACTGTTTGTT. Translation gives CSYSRGQNEKLFV. V usage is TRBV29-1 and J usage is TRBJ1-4; 8 bases are shared with TRBD1. In germline, CDR1 is SQVTM, CDR2 ANQGSEA. V was clipped by 8 bases and J by 5 bases; unmatched bases: 7. There are 13 residues in the CDR3.

The V and J genes are TRBV10-3 and TRBJ2-2; D unresolved. V dropped 3 bases and J dropped 5 bases, with 10 bases sitting between them. Germline CDR1 ENHRY, CDR2 SYGVKD. The CDR3 runs to 14 residues. The CDR3 bases are TGTGCCATCAGTGACCCCTTACGGACCGGGGAGCTGTTTTTT. It encodes CAISDPLRTGELFF.

The chain employs TRBV6-6 and TRBJ2-2, with D possibly being TRBD1 (6 bases). Deletions cut 6 bases from V and 6 bases from J, with 17 bases between. The CDR3 is 15 amino acids. Germline V gene sequence: CDR1 MNHNY, CDR2 SVGAGI (reference sequence). This CDR3 is CASSRSGQGAGELFF. The CDR3 DNA is TGTGCCAGCAGCCGGTCGGGACAAGGGGCCGGGGAGCTGTTTTTT.

This clone turned up a few times. The chain is built from TRBV5-1 and TRBJ1-2; perhaps TRBD1 as D (5 bases). CDR1 is SGHRS, CDR2 YFSETQ, per germline. The length of the CDR3 is 15 residues. V was pared by 5 bases and J by 7 bases, with 21 bases between. CDR3 DNA sequence: TGCGCCAGCAGTTCTCTGCCCGGGAGGGGAGGTGGCTACACCTTC. As protein: CASSSLPGRGGGYTF.

The chain couples TRBV30 to TRBJ1-1; D is possibly TRBD1 (5 bases). CDR3 length: 11 residues. The V end was cut by 5 bases, the J end by 7 bases, with 11 bases between. CDR1 and CDR2 (germline): GTSNPN, SVGIG (reference sequence). CDR3 nucleotide sequence: TGTGCCTGGGACAGTTCAGGTGAAGCTTTCTTT. It yields the protein CAWDSSGEAFF.

The V gene is TRBV13, the J gene TRBJ2-3, with TRBD2 matching 9 bases. V shed 8 bases and J 5 bases; nucleotides not matched to a gene: 8. The CDR3 has 14 residues. Germline CDR1 is PRHDT and CDR2 is FYEKMQ (reference sequence). Written as DNA, the CDR3 is TGTGCCAGCGGTGGCGGGGGGGCAGGAGATACGCAGTATTTT. It specifies CASGGGGAGDTQYF.

The chain uses TRBV10-3 and TRBJ2-5; 9 bases are a match to TRBD2. The V gene's germline CDR1 is ENHRY and CDR2 SYGVKD. CDR3 length equals 14 residues. The V and J ends lost 9 bases and 1 base, in that order; junction bases with no gene match: 6. The CDR3 is CAISGGSFQETQYF. The DNA for the CDR3 is TGTGCCATTAGCGGGGGTAGTTTCCAAGAGACCCAGTACTTC.

This sequence joins TRBV18 and TRBJ2-7, with a possible D match to TRBD1 (6 bases). This CDR3 has 18 residues. The V gene lost 3 bases and the J gene lost 3 bases, with 24 bases spanning the gap. Germline CDR1 is KGHSH and CDR2 is LQKENI. CDR3 loop: CASSPYSWQGPDLYEQYF. CDR3 sequence (DNA): TGTGCCAGCTCACCTTACTCGTGGCAGGGGCCCGACCTCTACGAGCAGTACTTC.

This chain uses TRBV2 with TRBJ2-7; possible D gene TRBD1, 6 bases. With 6 bases removed from V and 3 bases from J, the gap between germline ends came to 12 bases. CDR3 size: 13 residues. CDR1 and CDR2 (germline): SNHLY, FYNNEI. CDR3: CASRSGQIYEQYF. The DNA of the CDR3 is TGTGCCAGCAGGAGCGGACAGATCTACGAGCAGTACTTC.

A single count supports this clone. The CDR3 DNA follows: TGTGCCAGCAGCCAGGGGGGATTTAGCAATCAGCCCCAGCATTTT. It encodes CASSQGGFSNQPQHF. This rearrangement joins TRBV4-2 to TRBJ1-5; tentative D call: TRBD1 (5 bases). Germline V gene lookup returns CDR1 LGHNA and CDR2 YNFKEQ. The CDR3 is 15 amino acids. The V gene lost 3 bases and the J gene lost 0 bases, with 9 bases spanning the gap.

This clone occurred once. V and J are TRBV7-8 and TRBJ1-5; D unresolved. Germline loops: CDR1 SGHVS, CDR2 FQNEAQ. The length of the CDR3 is 14 residues. Trimming removed 3 bases from V and 9 bases from J, with 15 bases in between. The CDR3 reads CASSLADGNGPQHF. The CDR3 DNA reads TGTGCCAGCAGCTTGGCGGACGGGAATGGGCCCCAGCATTTT.

The chain employs TRBV5-1 and TRBJ2-3; D uncertain. The V end lost 0 bases, the J end lost 0 bases, and 8 bases lay between the germline ends. This CDR3 spans 15 amino acids. Germline V gene data show CDR1 as SGHRS and CDR2 as YFSETQ. In DNA, the CDR3 is TGCGCCAGCAGCTTGGCCGACACAAGCACAGATACGCAGTATTTT. It codes for CASSLADTSTDTQYF.

This clone was found once. The V and J genes are TRBV6-5 and TRBJ1-2; D not resolved. The germline gives CDR1 MNHEY, CDR2 SVGAGI. The CDR3 is 13 residues long. V lost 2 bases and J lost 4, with 8 bases in between. CDR3 sequence reads: CASSYGPVYGYTF. CDR3 DNA: TGTGCCAGCAGTTACGGTCCAGTCTATGGCTACACCTTC.

The chain couples TRBV4-1 to TRBJ2-1, with TRBD2 matching 14 bases. Trimming took 4 bases from V and 12 from J; bases not matched to a gene: 8. The CDR3 contains 15 residues. Germline loops: CDR1 MGHRA, CDR2 YSYEKL. In DNA, the CDR3 is TGCGCCAGCAGCCCGGGACTAGCGGGGGCCCCGGGGCAGTTCTTC. Translating gives CASSPGLAGAPGQFF.

This chain uses TRBV9 with TRBJ1-1, with a tentative D call TRBD1 (6 bases). Germline V gene lookup returns CDR1 SGDLS and CDR2 YYNGEE. V was cut by 2 bases and J by 0 bases, with 8 bases left in between. The CDR3 consists of 14 residues. The CDR3 region is CASSVGQLNTEAFF. The CDR3 bases are TGTGCCAGCAGCGTTGGACAGTTGAACACTGAAGCTTTCTTT. Supplemented by reference TRBV9 and TRBJ1-1, the full variable domain reads DSGVTQTPKHLITATGQRVTLRCSPRSGDLSVYWYQQSLDQGLQFLIQYYNGEERAKGNILERFSAQQFPDLHSELNLSSLELGDSALYFCASSVGQLNTEAFFGQGTRLTVV.

The count of this clone is one. The chain links TRBV6-5 to TRBJ2-7, with TRBD2 identical over 7 bases. CDR1 MNHEY and CDR2 SVGAGI come from the germline V gene. V was pared by 2 bases and J by 3 bases, with 7 bases of the junction left unmatched. The length of the CDR3 is 15 residues. CDR3: CASSYRTRRSYEQYF. The CDR3 DNA follows: TGTGCCAGCAGTTACCGGACTAGACGGAGCTACGAGCAGTACTTC.

V and J are TRBV12-5 and TRBJ2-3; 8 bases are shared with TRBD2. The germline gives CDR1 LGHNT, CDR2 FRNRAP. The CDR3 runs to 12 residues. Losses at the gene ends were 8 bases for V and 5 bases for J; bases not matched to a gene: 3. The chain's CDR3 is CASRSGGDTQYF. The CDR3 region has the DNA TGTGCTAGTCGGAGCGGGGGAGATACGCAGTATTTT.

This clone turned up a few times. This chain uses TRBV27 with TRBJ1-6; tentatively, D is TRBD1 (6 bases). Germline CDR1 is MNHEY and CDR2 is SMNVEV (reference sequence). Trimming cost V 6 bases and J 10 bases, with 19 bases left between them. CDR3 size: 15 residues. The CDR3 loop is CASSPQTGGGSPLHF. The CDR3 nucleotides read TGTGCCAGCAGCCCCCAGACAGGCGGTGGATCACCCCTCCACTTT.

This chain joins TRBV4-3 and TRBJ1-4, with no clear D. V was trimmed by 4 bases and J by 5 bases, leaving 17 bases between them. The CDR3 is made up of 16 amino acids. CDR1 is LGHNA and CDR2 is YSLEER in the germline V gene. Here the CDR3 DNA reads TGCGCCAGCAGCCCCCGTTCCGGCTACGGGAATGAAAAACTGTTTTTT. Protein: CASSPRSGYGNEKLFF.

Only one count was recorded for this clone. V usage is TRBV18 and J usage is TRBJ2-5; the match to TRBD1 covers 10 bases. This CDR3 is built from 15 residues. The J segment lost 1 base and the V segment lost 3 bases, leaving 2 bases of the junction unmatched. Looked up from germline, CDR1 is KGHSH and CDR2 is LQKENI. Here the CDR3 reads CASSPRTGGQETQYF. CDR3 coding DNA: TGTGCCAGCTCACCGAGGACAGGGGGCCAAGAGACCCAGTACTTC.

V gene TRBV2 combines with J gene TRBJ1-3; 10 bases are shared with TRBD1. This CDR3 spans 17 amino acids. Trimming cost V 3 bases and J 4 bases; bases outside gene matches: 9. The germline CDR1 and CDR2 sequences are SNHLY and FYNNEI. The CDR3 nucleotides read TGTGCCAGCAGTGAGCGAAAGACAGGGGGCTTAGGAAACACCATATATTTT. This sequence encodes CASSERKTGGLGNTIYF.

Ten or more counts support this clone. The rearrangement joins TRBV19 to TRBJ1-4, with unresolved D. Trimming left V 5 bases short and J 4 bases short, with 8 bases between. This CDR3 contains 13 residues. Germline V gene data show CDR1 as LNHDA and CDR2 as SQIVND (reference sequence). CDR3 sequence reads: CASSLRDNEKLFF. CDR3 DNA sequence: TGTGCCAGTAGTCTTCGGGATAATGAAAAACTGTTTTTT.